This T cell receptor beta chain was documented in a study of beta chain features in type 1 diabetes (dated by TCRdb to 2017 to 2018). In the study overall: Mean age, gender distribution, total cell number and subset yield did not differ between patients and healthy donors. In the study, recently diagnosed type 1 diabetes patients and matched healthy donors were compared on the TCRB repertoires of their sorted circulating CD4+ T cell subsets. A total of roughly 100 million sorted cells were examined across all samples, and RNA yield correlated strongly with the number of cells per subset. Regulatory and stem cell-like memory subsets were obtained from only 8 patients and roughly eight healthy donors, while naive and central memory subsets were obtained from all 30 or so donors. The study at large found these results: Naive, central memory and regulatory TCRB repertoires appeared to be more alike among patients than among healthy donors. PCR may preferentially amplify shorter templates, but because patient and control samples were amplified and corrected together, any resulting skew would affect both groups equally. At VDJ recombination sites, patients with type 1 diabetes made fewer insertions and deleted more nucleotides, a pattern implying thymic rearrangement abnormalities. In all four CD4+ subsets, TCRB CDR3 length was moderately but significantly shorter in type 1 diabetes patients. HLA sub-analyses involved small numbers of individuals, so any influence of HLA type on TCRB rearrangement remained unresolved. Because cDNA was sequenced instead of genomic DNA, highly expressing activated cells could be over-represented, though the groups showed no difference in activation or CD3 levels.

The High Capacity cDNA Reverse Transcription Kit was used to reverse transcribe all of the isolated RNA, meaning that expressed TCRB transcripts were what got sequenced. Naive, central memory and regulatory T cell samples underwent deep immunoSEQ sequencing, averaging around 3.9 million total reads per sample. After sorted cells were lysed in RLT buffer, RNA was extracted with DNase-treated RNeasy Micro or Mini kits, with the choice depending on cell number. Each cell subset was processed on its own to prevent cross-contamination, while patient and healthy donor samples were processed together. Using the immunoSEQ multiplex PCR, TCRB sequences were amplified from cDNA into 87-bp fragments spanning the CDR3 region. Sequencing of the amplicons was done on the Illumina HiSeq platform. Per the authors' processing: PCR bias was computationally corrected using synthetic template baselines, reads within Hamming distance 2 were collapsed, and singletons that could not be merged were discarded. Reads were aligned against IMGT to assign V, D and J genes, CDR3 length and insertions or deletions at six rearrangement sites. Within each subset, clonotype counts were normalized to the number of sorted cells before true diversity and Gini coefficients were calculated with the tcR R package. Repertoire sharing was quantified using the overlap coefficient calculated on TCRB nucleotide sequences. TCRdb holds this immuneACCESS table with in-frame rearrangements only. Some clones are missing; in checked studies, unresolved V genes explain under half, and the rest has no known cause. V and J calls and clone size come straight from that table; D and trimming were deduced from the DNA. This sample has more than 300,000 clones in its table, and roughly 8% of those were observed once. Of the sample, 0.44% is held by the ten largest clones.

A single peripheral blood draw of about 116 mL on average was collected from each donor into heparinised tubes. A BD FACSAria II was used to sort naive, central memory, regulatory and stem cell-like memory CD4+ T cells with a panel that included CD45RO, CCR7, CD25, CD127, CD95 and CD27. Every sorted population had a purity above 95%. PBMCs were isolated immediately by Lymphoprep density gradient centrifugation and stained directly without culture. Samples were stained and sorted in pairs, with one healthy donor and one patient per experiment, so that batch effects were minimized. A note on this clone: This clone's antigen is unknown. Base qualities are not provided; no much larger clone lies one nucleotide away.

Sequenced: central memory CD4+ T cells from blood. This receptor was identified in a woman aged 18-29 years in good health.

The nucleotide sequence is given as TGTGCCAGTAGTTTGCTTCGTCAGCCCCAGCATTTT. Translated, it reads CASSLLRQPQHF. The chain employs TRBV19 and TRBJ1-5; no confident D gene assignment can be made. V lost 5 bases and J lost 6 bases; the stretch between them is 8 bases long. From the cysteine through the phenylalanine, the CDR3 covers 12 amino acids. Just CDR3 DNA is preserved here, 36 bases in frame from base 1. CDR1 is given as LNHDA and CDR2 as SQIVND, both from the germline V gene (reference sequence).